This T cell receptor (beta chain) came from a study of cytomegalovirus exposure and HLA in healthy donors (dated by TCRdb to the late 2010s). General notes on the study: An earlier analysis of approximately 640 of the donors reported about 250 Gb of sequence data and roughly 100 million unique TCR beta sequences from about 180 million T cells. An early release covering 550 to 700 HLA-typed donors comprised approximately 300 gigabases of sequencing data and some 79 million unique TCR sequences. The genetic ancestry cluster associated with self-reported Caucasian donors included approximately 85% of the 350 to 500 genotyped donors. The study aimed to test whether signatures of past pathogen exposure could be identified by cataloging public T cell receptors. Using immunosequencing, the study profiled T cell repertoires from approximately 700 subjects and related those repertoires to cytomegalovirus serostatus. Besides the first cohort of roughly 660 subjects, a separate validation cohort made up of about 120 different subjects was used. The study combined high-throughput TCR immunosequencing, statistical association of individual TCRs with disease status, and machine learning to predict cytomegalovirus infection status. In a later analysis, previously published TCR beta repertoires from fewer than 750 donors were re-analyzed and high-resolution HLA genotyping was added so that TCR occurrence patterns could be studied. The later analysis used no new phenotypic data to find candidate immune exposures, relying instead on TCR beta sequences and their occurrence across donors. An earlier analysis of about 620 of the donors applied high-throughput TCR beta sequencing to assess whether each TCR beta V gene segment acted as functional or pseudogenic. Donor age, sex, ethnicity and CMV serostatus were compiled together with the repertoire data. In a later genetic analysis, genome-wide SNP genotypes for about 65% of the roughly 670 donors were used, and that subset was treated as a discovery cohort. Every discovery cohort repertoire had been produced on one sequencing platform. Class I and class II HLA loci were covered by the typing at four-digit resolution. The number of donors typed differed by locus, with roughly 620-630 for A, B, C, DRB1 and DQB1, 522 for DQA1, over 600 for DPA1, and 450 to 480 for DPB1. A handful of DR-DQ haplotypes were handled as single units for association and clustering because linkage in the cohort was strong. Among around 400 genotyped donors of the cohort, an average of approximately 200,000 unique TCR beta nucleotide sequences was sequenced per donor, of which about 18% were non-productive.

V trim: 2 bases; J trim: 5 bases; unmatched bases: 9. The germline V gene specifies MDHEN as CDR1 and SYDVKM as CDR2. There are 16 amino acids in the CDR3, from cysteine to phenylalanine inclusive. The read is trimmed to its CDR3 DNA, 48 bases read in frame from base 1. The cohort consisted of some 670 healthy bone marrow donors. Cohort members were all nominally healthy when sampled, although unrecorded immune exposures were likely present. The donor tested CMV seropositive, placing the donor among the roughly 300 seropositive members of the cohort. A peripheral blood sample was collected from each donor, and TCR beta sequencing was performed on peripheral blood mononuclear cells. The Qiagen DNeasy Blood Extraction Kit was used to extract genomic DNA from the blood cell samples. The investigation overall reported the following: It was suggested by the authors that the approach could potentially be generalized to other disease states and immunological phenotypes. The classifier was reported to diagnose cytomegalovirus status with high specificity and sensitivity in both the original and validation cohorts. Because some donors lacked HLA typing at each locus, the association tests relied only on the typed subset. A further reported finding was that TCR beta sequences accurately predicted the HLA-A and HLA-B alleles for most subjects in the first cohort. Roughly uniform sequencing depth across donors was assumed in presence/absence analyses, although this assumption may not hold. Across donors, most TCR sequences were observed very rarely, whereas some public TCRs were present in many individuals. A total of 164 TCR beta chains were listed by the study as associated with cytomegalovirus. Some IMGT-functional V segments, including TRBV6-2 and TRBV6-3, could not be distinguished by the 87-base-pair reads and were therefore excluded. A later analysis found that HLA-associated TCR beta chains were more clonally expanded and had lower generation probabilities than equally common non-associated chains. Approximately 16 rarely observed V segments, including chromosome 9 orphons, were excluded from the earlier analysis of just under 600 of the donors because counts were too low. In a later analysis, around 17,000 TCR beta sequences were associated with specific HLA alleles at a false discovery rate of 0.05. In vitro tests confirmed that a few of the cytomegalovirus-associated TCR beta chains recognize cytomegalovirus antigens. In a later analysis, most CMV-associated TCR beta chains were found to appear HLA-restricted, with HLA associations seemingly driven largely by CMV exposure. CMV serostatus was the only immune exposure information available for the cohort. In a later genetic analysis, fewer N-insertions in productive TCRs were reported among donors in an Asian-associated ancestry cluster than the 666-donor mean. In an earlier analysis of 587 of the donors, most TCR beta V segments appeared in productive rearrangements about 87% or about 30% of the time, broadly matching IMGT annotations. A later genetic analysis associated a missense DCLRE1C variant with V-gene and J-gene trimming of TCR beta chains, and an independent cohort replicated the association. According to a later analysis, parvovirus B19, influenza, CMV and Epstein-Barr virus appeared linked to several top co-occurrence clusters. A later analysis found that TCR association rates varied across HLA loci, with DRB1 alleles showing the most associated TCRs and HLA-C alleles the fewest. The sequencing pipeline was judged likely to have produced a cluster of highly shared sequence variants as a technical artifact. Assigning TCR associations to individual alleles was difficult when HLA alleles, especially DR and DQ, strongly co-occurred. Linkage disequilibrium might explain the correlated functional status among segregating V segments, but an unknown experimental factor could not be ruled out. In this cohort, only TCR beta chains were sequenced, and detectable features were limited by the absence of alpha or paired-chain data.

Worth noting for this clone: It lacks a known antigen. The sample holds no much larger clone one base away, and base qualities are not on file.

To prepare the library, the immunoSEQ multiplex PCR assay was applied. The multiplex PCR relied on a mix of 60 forward primers for TCR Vbeta segments and 13 reverse primers for TCR Jbeta segments. A multiplex PCR assay on genomic DNA amplified the CDR3 region of rearranged TCR beta genes. On the Illumina HiSeq System, the amplified TCR beta libraries were sequenced as 87-base-pair reads. Regarding the original processing steps: In a later analysis, tens of millions of unique TCR beta chains were counted across the roughly 610 repertoires, and roughly 11 million of these chains were shared by at least two donors. Raw reads were error-corrected and collapsed into unique sequences by a nearest-neighbor algorithm in which closely related sequences were merged to remove PCR and sequencing errors. Alignment of CDR3 sequences to IMGT reference sequences was used to assign V, D and J gene segments. For a sequence to be retained, at least a six-nucleotide match to both a V gene segment and a J gene segment was required. A rearrangement counted as productive if the CDR3 had no stop codons and remained in frame with V and J, and every other rearrangement counted as non-productive. Following IMGT convention, CDR3 was defined as the stretch from the second conserved V-encoded cysteine to the conserved J-encoded phenylalanine. The earlier analysis of more than 450 of the donors excluded sequences that lacked an unambiguous match to a single V gene segment. In an earlier analysis of around 590 of the donors, a V segment was called functional when productive rearrangements were above 56.7%, and segregating when the standard deviation between donors exceeded 5%. A statistical classification framework was built to diagnose cytomegalovirus status from the catalog of TCR beta chain sequences. V and J gene assignment, in a later analysis, came from comparing TCR nucleotide sequences with IMGT/GENE-DB human TR gene sequences. A later analysis assigned CDR3 sequences and most-parsimonious VDJ recombination scenarios with the TCRdist pipeline. A later analysis defined each TCR beta chain by its CDR3 amino acid sequence plus V-gene family, and excluded reads lacking a unique V-gene family. In a later analysis, 500 to 650 highly shared, low-generation-probability nucleotide sequences were removed to address suspected cross-contamination and a sequencing artifact. For each public chain, a later analysis derived a clonal expansion index from normalized ranks of inferred template counts within each repertoire. In a later analysis, generation probabilities were computed with a VDJ recombination model fitted to out-of-frame rearrangements, and the resulting probabilities were checked against IGoR. A later analysis scored TCR-TCR, TCR-HLA and TCR-CMV co-occurrence with hypergeometric tests, applying a repertoire-size bias correction to TCR pairs. To estimate false discovery rates, a later analysis permuted the HLA or CMV assignments 20 times. A later analysis grouped co-occurring TCRs with DBSCAN, adding TCRdist sequence similarity when clustering within HLA-allele-positive subsets. For co-occurrence clustering, repertoires with fewer than 30,000 or more than 120,000 public chains were excluded, along with five or six repertoires with anomalous nucleotide sharing. This immuneACCESS table, as held by TCRdb, lists in-frame sequences with V and J called but not all clones. Of the missing ones, under half trace to an unresolved V gene in checked studies; the others have no known cause. V, J and clone size are taken as reported in that table, and D and trimming were inferred from the DNA itself. A total of roughly 150,000 clones appear in this sample, 60% to 80% of them only once. About 11% of the sample comes from the top ten.

The sequence was collected from a man aged 18 to 30 in good health and CMV-seropositive. The rearrangement combines TRBV28 with TRBJ1-5; TRBD1 lines up with 7 middle nucleotides. The sample was PBMCs. The CDR3 protein is CASSLGGRGWDQPQHF. The nucleotides read TGTGCCAGCAGTTTAGGTGGCAGGGGGTGGGATCAGCCCCAGCATTTT.